This is a list of T cell receptor beta chains from one sample in a study of blood T cell repertoires in COVID-19. Only in-frame clones appear in the TCRdb table, and some are missing; sequencing was by immunoSEQ multiplex PCR. The sample contains about 86,000 clones, 65% to 85% of which appear only once. The source material was peripheral blood. The receptors were sampled from a man aged 70-80 years with acute or convalescent COVID-19. Each CDR3 is given with its conserved first and last residue. The D gene is left open where the match is weak. Size is stated for part of the rows, as once, few or many counts, or as a class when the clone is expanded.

J: TRBJ2-2; V: TRBV7-9; size: NA; D: TRBD1; DNA: TGTGCCAGCAGCTTAGACCGGACAGGGCCCACCGGGGAGCTGTTTTTT; CDR3: CASSLDRTGPTGELFF
J: TRBJ2-5; V: TRBV19; size: NA; D: TRBD2; DNA: TGTGCCAGTAGTATAAGCGGGGGAACATTGGGGACCCAGTACTTC; CDR3: CASSISGGTLGTQYF
J: TRBJ1-1; V: TRBV10-2; size: once; D: TRBD1; DNA: TGCGCCAGCAGCATACAGGGGCGGTGGGCTTTCTTT; CDR3: CASSIQGRWAFF
J: TRBJ2-3; V: TRBV18; size: NA; D: TRBD2; DNA: TGTGCCAGCTCACCGACGACTAGCGGGGACACAGATACGCAGTATTTT; CDR3: CASSPTTSGDTDTQYF
J: TRBJ2-1; V: TRBV4-2; size: few; D: TRBD2; DNA: TGTGCCAGCAGCCGGAGCGGGCGGGCTAGCGGGGGAAATGAGCAGTTCTTC; CDR3: CASSRSGRASGGNEQFF
J: TRBJ2-5; V: TRBV7-2; size: NA; D: TRBD2; DNA: TGTGCCAGCAGCTTGGGAGGCGGGGGGCCCCAAAGGCAGTACTTC; CDR3: CASSLGGGGPQRQYF
J: TRBJ2-1; V: TRBV5-1; size: NA; D: NA; DNA: TGCGCCAGCAGCTTGACTAGTTACAATGAGCAGTTCTTC; CDR3: CASSLTSYNEQFF
J: TRBJ1-4; V: TRBV5-1; size: NA; D: TRBD1; DNA: TGCGCCAGCAGCTTGGCAGGACAGGGGATCGGGGCAGAAAAACTGTTTTTT; CDR3: CASSLAGQGIGAEKLFF
J: TRBJ1-1; V: TRBV2; size: NA; D: NA; DNA: TGTGCCAGCAGAGCGGGACGGGCGGACACTGAAGCTTTCTTT; CDR3: CASRAGRADTEAFF
J: TRBJ1-1; V: TRBV6-5; size: once; D: TRBD1; DNA: TGTGCCAGCAGAAGACAGGGGGCGCCTGACACTGAAGCTTTCTTT; CDR3: CASRRQGAPDTEAFF
J: TRBJ2-1; V: TRBV15; size: NA; D: TRBD1; DNA: TGTGCCACCAGCAGAGAGGGACAGTGGGTCAATGAGCAGTTCTTC; CDR3: CATSREGQWVNEQFF
J: TRBJ2-1; V: TRBV5-1; size: NA; D: NA; DNA: TGCGCCACCAGGGGGGCGGGAGCCAACAATGAGCAGTTCTTC; CDR3: CATRGAGANNEQFF
J: TRBJ2-1; V: TRBV7-2; size: few; D: NA; DNA: TGTGCCAGCAGCTTTGGAGGGGACAATGAGCAGTTCTTC; CDR3: CASSFGGDNEQFF
J: TRBJ1-6; V: TRBV10-3; size: NA; D: NA; DNA: TGTGCCATCAGTGAGCCAAATTCACCCCTCCACTTT; CDR3: CAISEPNSPLHF
J: TRBJ1-4; V: TRBV15; size: NA; D: TRBD1; DNA: TGTGCCACCAGCAGACCAGGGGGGACTAATGAAAAACTGTTTTTT; CDR3: CATSRPGGTNEKLFF
J: TRBJ2-7; V: TRBV5-1; size: NA; D: TRBD1; DNA: TGCGCCAGCAAGTGGAAGACAGGGATGCCCTACGAGCAGTACTTC; CDR3: CASKWKTGMPYEQYF
J: TRBJ2-2; V: TRBV24-1; size: NA; D: NA; DNA: TGTGCCACCAGTGATTTTCGGTCCGGGGAGCTGTTTTTT; CDR3: CATSDFRSGELFF
J: TRBJ2-3; V: TRBV4-1; size: NA; D: NA; DNA: TGCGCCAGCAGCCCCATAGCGAGGCGTGGCACAGATACGCAGTATTTT; CDR3: CASSPIARRGTDTQYF
J: TRBJ2-1; V: TRBV2; size: few; D: NA; DNA: TGTGCCAGCAGCGCCGAGGGTAGCTCCTACAATGAGCAGTTCTTC; CDR3: CASSAEGSSYNEQFF
J: TRBJ2-3; V: TRBV7-9; size: NA; D: NA; DNA: TGTGCCAGCAGCTTAGCGGCTAGCACAGATACGCAGTATTTT; CDR3: CASSLAASTDTQYF
J: TRBJ1-5; V: TRBV19; size: few; D: NA; DNA: TGTGCCAGTAGACAGACAGGCGCCCCAAATCAGCCCCAGCATTTT; CDR3: CASRQTGAPNQPQHF
J: TRBJ2-7; V: TRBV5-6; size: NA; D: NA; DNA: TGTGCCAGCAGCTTGCGCGGGGTCGCCGAGCAGTACTTC; CDR3: CASSLRGVAEQYF
J: TRBJ1-3; V: TRBV5-1; size: NA; D: TRBD1; DNA: TGCGCCAGCAGCCCTGGTGGGACAGGGGGCTTGAGCTCTGGAAACACCATATATTTT; CDR3: CASSPGGTGGLSSGNTIYF
J: TRBJ2-1; V: TRBV7-6; size: NA; D: TRBD1; DNA: TGTGCCAGCAGCCCCCTACCTCCCCGGGACAGGGTATACAATGAGCAGTTCTTC; CDR3: CASSPLPPRDRVYNEQFF
J: TRBJ2-7; V: TRBV19; size: NA; D: TRBD1; DNA: TGTGCCAGTAGTCCCCGGACAGGGCTATCCTACGAGCAGTACTTC; CDR3: CASSPRTGLSYEQYF
J: TRBJ2-3; V: TRBV9; size: NA; D: NA; DNA: TGTGCCAGCACCTCCCCAAGAGGGGGGGCGGATACGCAGTATTTT; CDR3: CASTSPRGGADTQYF
J: TRBJ1-6; V: TRBV5-6; size: NA; D: NA; DNA: TGTGCCAGCAGCTTACGGAGTTGGGTCGATCGGAATTCACCCCTCCACTTT; CDR3: CASSLRSWVDRNSPLHF
J: TRBJ1-2; V: TRBV7-9; size: few; D: NA; DNA: TGTGCCAGCAGCTCCGGACTGGGCTACACCTTC; CDR3: CASSSGLGYTF
J: TRBJ2-5; V: TRBV2; size: NA; D: TRBD2; DNA: TGTGCCAGCGCGACTAGCGGAGAGACCCAGTACTTC; CDR3: CASATSGETQYF
J: TRBJ2-2; V: TRBV12-3/TRBV12-4; size: NA; D: TRBD2; DNA: TGTGCCAGCAGTTCTCTAGCGGCCGGGGAGCTGTTTTTT; CDR3: CASSSLAAGELFF
J: TRBJ2-7; V: TRBV2; size: NA; D: NA; DNA: TGTGCCAGCGGGGCGGGGGCCCATGATGGGAAGCAGTACTTC; CDR3: CASGAGAHDGKQYF
J: TRBJ2-1; V: TRBV28; size: NA; D: TRBD1; DNA: TGTGCCAGCAGTTTACAGGGGGTGGGGGCCTTCAACTACAATGAGCAGTTCTTC; CDR3: CASSLQGVGAFNYNEQFF
J: TRBJ2-1; V: TRBV9; size: NA; D: TRBD2; DNA: TGTGCCAGCAGCGTAGGGCTCCTAGCGGGGCACACCTCCTACAATGAGCAGTTCTTC; CDR3: CASSVGLLAGHTSYNEQFF
J: TRBJ2-5; V: TRBV3-1/TRBV3-2; size: NA; D: NA; DNA: TGTGCCAGCAGCCAAGGGAGCCCGCAACCGCAAGAGACCCAGTACTTC; CDR3: CASSQGSPQPQETQYF
J: TRBJ1-4; V: TRBV4-1; size: NA; D: TRBD1; DNA: TGCGCCAGCAGCCAAGTGTGGACAGGGGCGGAAAAACTGTTTTTT; CDR3: CASSQVWTGAEKLFF
J: TRBJ1-1; V: TRBV2; size: NA; D: TRBD1; DNA: TGTGCCAGCAATTTCAGGGGGGACACTGAAGCTTTCTTT; CDR3: CASNFRGDTEAFF
J: TRBJ1-2; V: TRBV2; size: once; D: NA; DNA: TGTGCCAGCAGCGAGAGGGGGAACTATGGCTACACCTTC; CDR3: CASSERGNYGYTF
J: TRBJ1-1; V: TRBV6-5; size: NA; D: NA; DNA: TGTGCCAGCACGGAGGGCAACACTGAAGCTTTCTTT; CDR3: CASTEGNTEAFF
J: TRBJ1-2; V: TRBV27; size: NA; D: NA; DNA: TGTGCCAGCAGTTTATCGAAAGGCAGGGTGGAAGGCTACACCTTC; CDR3: CASSLSKGRVEGYTF
J: TRBJ1-4; V: TRBV3-1/TRBV3-2; size: NA; D: NA; DNA: TGTGCCAGCAGCCAAGCGGGTTATGAAAAACTGTTTTTT; CDR3: CASSQAGYEKLFF
J: TRBJ2-1; V: TRBV5-1; size: NA; D: NA; DNA: TGCGCCAGCAGCGGATCCAGTACTAGTAATGAGCAGTTCTTC; CDR3: CASSGSSTSNEQFF
J: TRBJ2-2; V: TRBV5-1; size: few; D: NA; DNA: TGCGCCAGCAGCTTGGAAGCCAACACCGGGGAGCTGTTTTTT; CDR3: CASSLEANTGELFF
J: TRBJ2-7; V: TRBV16; size: NA; D: TRBD1; DNA: TGTGCCAGCAGCCCTGGCCAGGGGGCTCGGGAGCAGTACTTC; CDR3: CASSPGQGAREQYF
J: TRBJ1-4; V: TRBV2; size: once; D: NA; DNA: TGTGCCAGCAATTTGTTCGCCAGGCCCACAACTAATGAAAAACTGTTTTTT; CDR3: CASNLFARPTTNEKLFF
J: TRBJ2-1; V: TRBV11-1; size: NA; D: NA; DNA: TGTGCCAGCAGGGCAGGCCCTGGGTACAATGAGCAGTTCTTC; CDR3: CASRAGPGYNEQFF
J: TRBJ2-7; V: TRBV15; size: NA; D: TRBD1; DNA: TGTGCCACCAGTTCTGACAGGGGCCATTACGAGCAGTACTTC; CDR3: CATSSDRGHYEQYF
J: TRBJ2-5; V: TRBV5-1; size: NA; D: NA; DNA: TGCGCCAGCAGCTACTCCGGGACTGCGGGGGAGACCCAGTACTTC; CDR3: CASSYSGTAGETQYF
J: TRBJ1-1; V: TRBV10-3; size: NA; D: NA; DNA: TGTGCCACTACACAGGGTGACACTGAAGCTTTCTTT; CDR3: CATTQGDTEAFF
J: TRBJ2-2; V: TRBV7-8; size: NA; D: TRBD1; DNA: TGTGCCAGCAGCTCTCGACAGGGGGGGACCGGGGAGCTGTTTTTT; CDR3: CASSSRQGGTGELFF
J: TRBJ2-3; V: TRBV6-5; size: once; D: NA; DNA: TGTGCCAGCCGAACAGAGAGCACAGATACGCAGTATTTT; CDR3: CASRTESTDTQYF
J: TRBJ2-3; V: TRBV2; size: NA; D: TRBD1; DNA: TGTGCCAGCAGAGGAAAACAGGGGTTCACAGATACGCAGTATTTT; CDR3: CASRGKQGFTDTQYF
J: TRBJ2-2; V: TRBV27; size: NA; D: TRBD2; DNA: TGTGCCAGCAGCAGTAGCGGGGGGGCATCGACCGGGGAGCTGTTTTTT; CDR3: CASSSSGGASTGELFF